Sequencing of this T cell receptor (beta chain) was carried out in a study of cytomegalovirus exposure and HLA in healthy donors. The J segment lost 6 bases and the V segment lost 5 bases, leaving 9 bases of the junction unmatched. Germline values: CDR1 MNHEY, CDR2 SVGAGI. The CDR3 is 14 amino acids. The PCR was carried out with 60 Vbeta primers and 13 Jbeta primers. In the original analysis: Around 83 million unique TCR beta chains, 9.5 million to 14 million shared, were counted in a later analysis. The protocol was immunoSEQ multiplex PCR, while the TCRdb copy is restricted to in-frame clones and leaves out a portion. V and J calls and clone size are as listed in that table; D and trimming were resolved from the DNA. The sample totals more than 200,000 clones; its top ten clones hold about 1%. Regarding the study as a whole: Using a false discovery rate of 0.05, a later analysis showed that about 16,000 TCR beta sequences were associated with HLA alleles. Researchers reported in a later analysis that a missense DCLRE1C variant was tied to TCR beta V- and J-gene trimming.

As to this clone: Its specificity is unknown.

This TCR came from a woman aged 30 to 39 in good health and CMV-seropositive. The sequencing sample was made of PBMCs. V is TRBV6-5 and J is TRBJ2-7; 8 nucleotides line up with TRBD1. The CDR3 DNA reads TGTGCCAGCAGTGCCGGGACAGGCTCGTTCGAGCAGTACTTC. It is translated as CASSAGTGSFEQYF.